These T cell receptor beta chains were read from a single sample in a study of metastatic and nonmetastatic thyroid tumors. TCRdb re-analyzed the PCR reads using MiXCR. The profile shows under 8,500 clones, approximately 23% of them singletons. The source material was tumor tissue. These receptors all stem from a female donor with papillary thyroid cancer or a benign thyroid nodule (not recorded which). Some clones in this sample may be carry-over from other donors' samples. Both conserved end residues are part of each CDR3. D genes are given only for firm matches. Not all rows give a size; the values are once, few, many and, for expanded clones, a class.

TRBV6-1	TRBJ2-7	-	few	CASSAYGRDYEQYF	TGTGCCAGCAGTGCCTACGGCAGGGACTACGAGCAGTACTTC
TRBV24-1	TRBJ2-1	TRBD1	medium-sized	CATSAGQGIVGEQFF	TGTGCCACCAGTGCGGGACAGGGTATCGTTGGTGAGCAGTTCTTC
TRBV9	TRBJ2-1	-	many	CASSTTGYPYNEQFF	TGTGCCAGCAGCACGACAGGTTATCCCTACAATGAGCAGTTCTTC
TRBV28	TRBJ2-3	-	-	CASLYLSADTQYF	TGTGCCAGCCTATACCTAAGCGCAGATACGCAGTATTTT
TRBV27	TRBJ1-1	-	many	CASSFVRATEAFF	TGTGCCAGCAGTTTCGTTAGGGCGACTGAAGCTTTCTTT
TRBV28	TRBJ1-1	-	-	CASIPPAGAEAFF	TGTGCCAGCATTCCCCCGGCTGGGGCTGAAGCTTTCTTT
TRBV5-1	TRBJ2-2	TRBD2	-	CASRSAGGPVTGELFF	TGCGCCAGCAGATCAGCGGGAGGGCCGGTTACCGGGGAGCTGTTTTTT
TRBV6-1	TRBJ2-2	TRBD2	-	CASRQREGLSAGELFF	TGTGCCAGCAGACAGCGGGAGGGCCTTTCGGCCGGGGAGCTGTTTTTT
TRBV25-1	TRBJ2-1	-	-	CASRGHVAGWNEQFF	TGTGCCAGCAGGGGCCATGTGGCTGGTTGGAATGAGCAGTTCTTC
TRBV18	TRBJ1-1	TRBD1	many	CASSPGQGVNTEAFF	TGTGCCAGCTCACCAGGACAGGGGGTGAACACTGAAGCTTTCTTT
TRBV10-1	TRBJ2-7	TRBD1	-	CASSESRAGQGSYEQYF	TGCGCCAGCAGTGAGTCGAGAGCGGGACAGGGGTCCTACGAGCAGTACTTC
TRBV28	TRBJ1-5	-	few	CAISLWGRGQPQHF	TGTGCCATATCCTTGTGGGGTAGAGGTCAGCCCCAGCATTTT
TRBV6-5	TRBJ2-7	TRBD1	few	CASSYYRGHEQYF	TGTGCCAGCAGTTACTACAGGGGGCACGAGCAGTACTTC
TRBV5-1	TRBJ2-5	-	many	CASSPSTRFETQYF	TGCGCCAGCAGCCCCTCGACTAGATTCGAGACCCAGTACTTC
TRBV5-1	TRBJ1-5	-	-	CASSLDPGANQPQHF	TGCGCCAGCAGCCTCGACCCAGGGGCCAATCAGCCCCAGCATTTT
TRBV5-1	TRBJ2-3	TRBD2	-	CASSLVGLADRGTDTQYF	TGCGCCAGCAGCTTGGTGGGACTAGCGGATCGGGGCACAGATACGCAGTATTTT
TRBV9	TRBJ1-5	-	many	CASSVAINQPQHF	TGTGCCAGCAGCGTAGCCATCAATCAGCCCCAGCATTTT
TRBV13	TRBJ1-1	-	many	CASSKEQDSWENTEAFF	TGTGCCAGCAGCAAGGAACAGGACAGCTGGGAGAACACTGAAGCTTTCTTT
TRBV20-1	TRBJ2-7	-	medium-sized	CSARGGPYEQYF	TGCAGTGCTAGGGGCGGACCCTACGAGCAGTACTTC
TRBV11-2	TRBJ1-6	-	-	CASSLAVGENSPLHF	TGTGCCAGCAGCTTAGCAGTTGGGGAGAATTCACCCCTCCACTTT
TRBV6-2/TRBV6-3	TRBJ2-7	TRBD2	-	CASYSGSEQYF	TGTGCCAGCTATAGCGGGAGTGAGCAGTACTTC
TRBV2	TRBJ2-7	TRBD1	medium-sized	CASEGTGSSYEQYF	TGTGCCAGCGAAGGGACAGGGAGCTCCTACGAGCAGTACTTC
TRBV9	TRBJ1-6	-	many	CASSVGGNSPLHF	TGTGCCAGCAGCGTAGGGGGAAATTCACCCCTCCACTTT
TRBV7-2	TRBJ2-7	-	-	CASSTGPGYEQYF	TGTGCCAGCAGCACCGGACCCGGATACGAGCAGTACTTC
TRBV2	TRBJ2-7	-	medium-sized	CASSAPEWQYF	TGTGCCAGCAGTGCCCCGGAGTGGCAGTACTTC
TRBV6-5	TRBJ2-5	-	-	CASSSGYETQYF	TGTGCCAGCAGTTCGGGGTATGAGACCCAGTACTTC
TRBV6-1	TRBJ2-1	TRBD2	few	CASSETGLALDEQFF	TGTGCCAGCAGCGAAACGGGACTAGCTTTAGATGAGCAGTTCTTC
TRBV5-6	TRBJ2-4	TRBD2	many	CASSSYSGRALAKNIQYF	TGTGCCAGCAGCTCCTATAGCGGGAGGGCATTAGCCAAAAACATTCAGTACTTC
TRBV6-1	TRBJ2-7	TRBD2	-	CASSDGLPGLADLYEQYF	TGTGCCAGCAGTGATGGCCTCCCGGGACTAGCGGACCTCTACGAGCAGTACTTC
TRBV5-1	TRBJ2-5	-	-	CASSGNSGTPEETQYF	TGCGCCAGCAGCGGAAACTCCGGGACTCCGGAAGAGACCCAGTACTTC
TRBV15	TRBJ2-1	TRBD1	medium-sized	CATSRAGTGANNEQFF	TGTGCCACCAGCAGAGCCGGGACAGGGGCCAACAATGAGCAGTTCTTC
TRBV5-1	TRBJ1-2	-	-	CASSLGGAGPYGYTF	TGCGCCAGCAGCTTGGGGGGGGCAGGACCTTATGGCTACACCTTC
TRBV5-1	TRBJ2-6	-	-	CASSLGDSSGANVLTF	TGCGCCAGCAGCTTGGGAGACAGCTCTGGGGCCAACGTCCTGACTTTC
TRBV5-1	TRBJ1-2	-	-	CASSGRSGYTF	TGCGCCAGCAGTGGGAGGTCTGGCTACACCTTC
TRBV25-1	TRBJ2-2	TRBD2	-	CASSPDRGRLAGLFTGELFF	TGTGCCAGCAGTCCCGACAGGGGTAGACTAGCGGGGTTATTCACCGGGGAGCTGTTTTTT
TRBV30	TRBJ2-3	-	few	CAWSSRDSFTDTQYF	TGTGCCTGGAGTAGTCGGGACTCCTTTACAGATACGCAGTATTTT
TRBV6-5	TRBJ1-6	-	-	CASSYSVTGSNSPLHF	TGTGCCAGCAGTTACTCGGTGACGGGTTCTAATTCACCCCTCCACTTT
TRBV29-1	TRBJ2-1	-	many	CSVGVGGLSSDEQFF	TGCAGCGTTGGGGTGGGAGGATTATCGTCCGATGAGCAGTTCTTC
TRBV5-1	TRBJ2-2	-	many	CASSLDPAGTNTGEPFF	TGCGCCAGCAGCTTGGATCCTGCGGGAACGAACACCGGGGAGCCGTTTTTT
TRBV5-1	TRBJ2-7	-	-	CASSDEGFSGSYEQYF	TGCGCCAGCAGCGACGAGGGCTTTTCGGGCTCCTACGAGCAGTACTTC
TRBV10-2	TRBJ2-1	TRBD2	many	CASRNTGTSGGNEQFF	TGCGCCAGCAGGAATACCGGGACTAGCGGGGGCAATGAGCAGTTCTTC
TRBV19	TRBJ1-1	-	few	CASSSGQPYTEAFF	TGTGCCAGTAGCTCCGGGCAGCCATACACTGAAGCTTTCTTT
TRBV19	TRBJ1-2	-	-	CASSGLGEKDDYTF	TGTGCCAGTAGCGGACTGGGCGAGAAAGATGACTACACCTTC
TRBV6-6	TRBJ1-1	-	-	CASSYSMTGRNGAFF	TGTGCCAGCAGTTACTCAATGACAGGTAGGAACGGAGCTTTCTTT
TRBV28	TRBJ1-1	-	-	CASSSLWGVGYTEAFF	TGTGCCAGCAGTTCCCTCTGGGGGGTTGGTTACACTGAAGCTTTCTTT
TRBV6-1	TRBJ2-7	-	large	CASTGGREQYF	TGTGCCAGCACTGGGGGGAGAGAGCAGTACTTC
TRBV11-2	TRBJ1-1	-	-	CASRPGNTEAFF	TGTGCCAGCAGGCCCGGGAACACTGAAGCTTTCTTT
TRBV28	TRBJ1-6	-	-	CASSFGTNSPLHF	TGTGCCAGCAGTTTCGGGACAAATTCACCCCTCCACTTT
TRBV6-1	TRBJ1-5	TRBD1	few	CASSDRGRQPQHF	TGTGCCAGCAGCGACAGGGGACGGCAGCCCCAGCATTTT
TRBV29-1	TRBJ2-7	-	many	CSVEGGGEQYF	TGCAGCGTTGAAGGAGGTGGCGAGCAGTACTTC
TRBV7-2	TRBJ1-6	-	many	CASSSDASYNSPLHF	TGTGCCAGCAGCTCCGACGCGAGTTATAATTCACCCCTCCACTTT
TRBV6-1	TRBJ1-4	-	medium-sized	CASSVGRVIEKLFF	TGTGCCAGCAGTGTTGGCAGGGTGATTGAAAAACTGTTTTTT
TRBV19	TRBJ2-1	TRBD2	medium-sized	CATSGRGDPNEQFF	TGTGCCACCTCTGGGCGGGGGGACCCCAATGAGCAGTTCTTC
TRBV10-3	TRBJ2-1	-	-	CAISESGQSYNEQFF	TGTGCCATCAGTGAGTCCGGACAGTCCTACAATGAGCAGTTCTTC
TRBV28	TRBJ2-1	TRBD2	few	CASSLAGGNNEQLF	TGTGCCAGCAGTCTAGCGGGAGGTAACAATGAGCAGCTCTTC